A selection of T cell receptor beta chains follows, all from one sample in a study of early stage breast cancer tumors. Some clones are missing from TCRdb's copy, which holds only in-frame ones; the method was immunoSEQ multiplex PCR. The sample yields about 46,000 clones, more than 70% seen once. The specimen sequenced was blood. These receptors were collected from a person aged 40-50 years with breast cancer. The CDR3 runs from the conserved cysteine through the conserved F or W. D genes are given only for firm matches. Clone size is shown for a subset of rows, as once, few, many or a class of expanded clone.

NA	NA	TRBJ2-2	TRBV7-6	TGTGCCAGCAGCCTTAACACCGGGGAGCTGTTTTTT	CASSLNTGELFF
NA	TRBD2	TRBJ2-5	TRBV11-2	TGTGCCAGCAGCTCCTCGGGGGGAGAGACCCAGTACTTC	CASSSSGGETQYF
NA	TRBD2	TRBJ2-5	TRBV2	TGTGCCACTAGGACTAGCGGGGGGGGAGAGGAGACCCAGTACTTC	CATRTSGGGEETQYF
NA	NA	TRBJ2-2	TRBV18	TGTGCCAGCTCACCAGACAGGAGCACCGGGGAGCTGTTTTTT	CASSPDRSTGELFF
few	NA	TRBJ1-1	TRBV5-1	TGCGCCAGCAGCTCCGGGACGTACACTGAAGCTTTCTTT	CASSSGTYTEAFF
NA	NA	TRBJ2-2	TRBV11-3	TGTGCCAGCAGAATGGGGACCTCAGGCGGGGAGCTGTTTTTT	CASRMGTSGGELFF
NA	TRBD2	TRBJ2-5	TRBV6-5	TGTGCCAGCAGTCCGTCACTAGCGGGCGGGGAGACCCAGTACTTC	CASSPSLAGGETQYF
NA	NA	TRBJ1-5	TRBV6-5	TGTGCCAGTTACGCAGGGGCCGGTCAGCCCCAGCATTTT	CASYAGAGQPQHF
NA	TRBD1	TRBJ1-4	TRBV2	TGTGCCAGCAGTTCCACACAGGGGGCTAATGAAAAACTGTTTTTT	CASSSTQGANEKLFF
once	NA	TRBJ2-1	TRBV1	TGCACCAGCAGCCAAGAGAGGGCGGGAGGGCCGAACTACAATGAGCAGTTCTTC	CTSSQERAGGPNYNEQFF
NA	NA	TRBJ1-5	TRBV6-1	TGTGCCAGCAGTGAATGGGGTTGGGATAAGCCCCAGCATTTT	CASSEWGWDKPQHF
NA	NA	TRBJ1-1	TRBV27	TGTGCCAGCAGTTACAGGGTTAAGGGCACTGAAGCTTTCTTT	CASSYRVKGTEAFF
NA	TRBD1	TRBJ2-3	TRBV6-5	TGTGCCAGCAGTGTGGACAGGGGCACAGATACGCAGTATTTT	CASSVDRGTDTQYF
once	TRBD2	TRBJ2-3	TRBV5-1	TGCGCCAGCAGCTTGGTCGGGAGGGCCTCAGATACGCAGTATTTT	CASSLVGRASDTQYF
NA	TRBD1	TRBJ2-3	TRBV19	TGTGCCAGTAGTTGGGACAGCAGCACAGATACGCAGTATTTT	CASSWDSSTDTQYF
few	NA	TRBJ2-4	TRBV11-2	TGTGCCAGCAGCTCACTATCGACACGGCTGGATGCCAAAAACATTCAGTACTTC	CASSSLSTRLDAKNIQYF
NA	NA	TRBJ2-2	TRBV27	TGTGCCAGCAGGGGGGATGGGAGGCCCGGGGAGCTGTTTTTT	CASRGDGRPGELFF
NA	TRBD2	TRBJ2-3	TRBV6-5	TGTGCCAGCAGAACCTGGGCGGGGGGCACAGATACGCAGTATTTT	CASRTWAGGTDTQYF
NA	NA	TRBJ1-5	TRBV19	TGTGCCAGTAGTATAAAACTTAGCAATCAGCCCCAGCATTTT	CASSIKLSNQPQHF
NA	NA	TRBJ2-7	TRBV19	TGTGCCAGTAGTATAGGGGACGGCTCCTACGAGCAGTACTTC	CASSIGDGSYEQYF
NA	NA	TRBJ2-7	TRBV21-1	TGTGCCAGCAGCAACGTAGCGGGAAACTCCTACGAGCAGTACTTC	CASSNVAGNSYEQYF
NA	NA	TRBJ1-3	TRBV6-5	TGTGCCAGCAGATCACACGCCGACCCAAACACCATATATTTT	CASRSHADPNTIYF